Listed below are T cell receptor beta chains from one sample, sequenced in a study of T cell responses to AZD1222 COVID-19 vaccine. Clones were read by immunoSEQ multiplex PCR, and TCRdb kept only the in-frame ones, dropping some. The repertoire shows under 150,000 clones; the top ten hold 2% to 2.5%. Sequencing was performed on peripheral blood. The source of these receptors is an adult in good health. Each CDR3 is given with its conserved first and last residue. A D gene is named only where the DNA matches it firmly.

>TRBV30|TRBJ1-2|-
TGTGCCTGGAGCGCAGGGAGCTATGGCTACACCTTC
CAWSAGSYGYTF
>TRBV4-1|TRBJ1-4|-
TGCGCCAGCAGCCTTTTGGGTGAAAAACTGTTTTTT
CASSLLGEKLFF
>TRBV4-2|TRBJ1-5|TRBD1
TGTGCCAGCAGCCAAGATGCAGGGGGATCGAGCAATCAGCCCCAGCATTTT
CASSQDAGGSSNQPQHF
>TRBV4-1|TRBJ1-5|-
TGCGCCAGCACAGAGGCAGGGTATAGCAATCAGCCCCAGCATTTT
CASTEAGYSNQPQHF
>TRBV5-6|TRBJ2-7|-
TGTGCCAGCAGATCCACCGGGACCCTGGGCTACGAGCAGTACTTC
CASRSTGTLGYEQYF
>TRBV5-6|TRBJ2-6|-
TGTGCCAGCAGCCCCTACGGTCGGTCTGGGGCCAACGTCCTGACTTTC
CASSPYGRSGANVLTF
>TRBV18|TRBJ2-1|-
TGTGCCAGCTCACAAGGGGGTGGTGGGCTCGATGAGCAGTTCTTC
CASSQGGGGLDEQFF
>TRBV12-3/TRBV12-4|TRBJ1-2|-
TGTGCCAGCAGTTTCGGGAATTCTGGCTACACCTTC
CASSFGNSGYTF
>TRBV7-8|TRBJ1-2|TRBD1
TGTGCCAGCAGCTTTTGGGGAAGTTCAGGGGGCAAGACAGGATATGGCTACACCTTC
CASSFWGSSGGKTGYGYTF
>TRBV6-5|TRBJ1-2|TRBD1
TGTGCCAGCAGTTCCAGAACAGGGGGCATAGACTATGGCTACACCTTC
CASSSRTGGIDYGYTF
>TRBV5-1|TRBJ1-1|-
TGCGCCAGCAGCTTCACCCCAGACTCGGCCCGCGAAGCTTTCTTT
CASSFTPDSAREAFF